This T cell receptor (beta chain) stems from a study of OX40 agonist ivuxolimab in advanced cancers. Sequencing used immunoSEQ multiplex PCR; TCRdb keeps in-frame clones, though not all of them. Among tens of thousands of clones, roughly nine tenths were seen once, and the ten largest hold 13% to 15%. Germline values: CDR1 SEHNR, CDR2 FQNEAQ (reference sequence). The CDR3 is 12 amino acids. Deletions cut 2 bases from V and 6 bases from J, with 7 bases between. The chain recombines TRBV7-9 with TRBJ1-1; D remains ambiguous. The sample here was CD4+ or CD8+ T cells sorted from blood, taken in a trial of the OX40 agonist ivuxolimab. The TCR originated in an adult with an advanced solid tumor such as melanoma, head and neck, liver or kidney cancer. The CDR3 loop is CASSLWASEAFF. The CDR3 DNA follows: TGTGCCAGCAGCTTATGGGCGTCTGAAGCTTTCTTT.